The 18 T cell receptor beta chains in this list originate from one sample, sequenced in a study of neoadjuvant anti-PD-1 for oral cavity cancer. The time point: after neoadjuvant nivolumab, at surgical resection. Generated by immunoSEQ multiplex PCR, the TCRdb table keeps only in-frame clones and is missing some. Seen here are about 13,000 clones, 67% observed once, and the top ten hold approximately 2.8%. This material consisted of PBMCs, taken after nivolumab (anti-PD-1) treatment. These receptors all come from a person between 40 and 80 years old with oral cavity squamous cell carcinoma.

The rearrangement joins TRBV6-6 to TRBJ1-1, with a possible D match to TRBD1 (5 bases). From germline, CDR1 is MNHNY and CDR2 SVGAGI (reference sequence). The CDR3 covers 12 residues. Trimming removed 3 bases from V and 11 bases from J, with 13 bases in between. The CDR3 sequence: CASSYRAGEAFF. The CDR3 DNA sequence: TGTGCCAGCAGTTATAGGGCGGGGGAGGCTTTCTTT.

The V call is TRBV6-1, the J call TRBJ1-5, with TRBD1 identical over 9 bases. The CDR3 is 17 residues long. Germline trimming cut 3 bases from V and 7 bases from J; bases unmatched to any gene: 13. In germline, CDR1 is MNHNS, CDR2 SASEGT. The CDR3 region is CASSDGIRGQGSQPQHF. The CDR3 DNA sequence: TGTGCCAGCAGTGATGGTATAAGGGGACAGGGAAGCCAGCCCCAGCATTTT.

The CDR3 loop is CASRVAGQTGELFF. In nucleotides, the CDR3 is TGTGCCAGCCGGGTAGCGGGTCAGACCGGGGAGCTGTTTTTT. This chain joins TRBV7-3 and TRBJ2-2; 7 positions match TRBD2. The length of the CDR3 is 14 residues. Trimming at V came to 8 bases and at J to 5 bases, leaving 8 bases not matched to a gene. CDR1 is SGHTA, CDR2 FQGTGA, per germline.

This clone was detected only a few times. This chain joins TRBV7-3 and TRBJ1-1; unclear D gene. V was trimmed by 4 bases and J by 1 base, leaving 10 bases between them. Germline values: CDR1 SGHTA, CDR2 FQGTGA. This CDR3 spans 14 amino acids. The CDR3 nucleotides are TGTGCCAGCAGCTCGGACGGCCCGAACACTGAAGCTTTCTTT. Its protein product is CASSSDGPNTEAFF.

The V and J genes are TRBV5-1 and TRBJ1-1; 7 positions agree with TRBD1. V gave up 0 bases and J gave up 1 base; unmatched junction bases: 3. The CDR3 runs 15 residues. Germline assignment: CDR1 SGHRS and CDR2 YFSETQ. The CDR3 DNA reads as TGCGCCAGCAGCTTGGTTACAGGGGCGAACACTGAAGCTTTCTTT. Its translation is CASSLVTGANTEAFF.

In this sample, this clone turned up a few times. The DNA of the CDR3 is TGTGCCAGCAGCTTGAACCCAGGGGACGGTCAGCCCCAGCATTTT. Its translation: CASSLNPGDGQPQHF. The chain joins TRBV5-5 to TRBJ1-5, with D perhaps TRBD1 (6 bases). Germline V gives CDR1 SGHKS, CDR2 YYEKEE (reference sequence). CDR3 length equals 15 residues. V was shortened by 1 base and J by 6 bases, with 14 bases between the two germline ends.

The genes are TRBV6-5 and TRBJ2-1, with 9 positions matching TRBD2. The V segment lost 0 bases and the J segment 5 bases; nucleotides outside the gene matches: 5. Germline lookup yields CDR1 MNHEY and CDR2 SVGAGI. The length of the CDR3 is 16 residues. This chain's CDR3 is CASSYSLTSGNNEQFF. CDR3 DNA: TGTGCCAGCAGTTACTCGTTGACTAGCGGTAACAATGAGCAGTTCTTC.

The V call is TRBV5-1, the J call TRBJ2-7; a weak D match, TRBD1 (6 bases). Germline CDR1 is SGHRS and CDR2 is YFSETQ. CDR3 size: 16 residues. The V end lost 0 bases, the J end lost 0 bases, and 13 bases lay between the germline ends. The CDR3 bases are TGCGCCAGCAGCTTGGCCCTCACAGGGAGCTCCTACGAGCAGTACTTC. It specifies CASSLALTGSSYEQYF.

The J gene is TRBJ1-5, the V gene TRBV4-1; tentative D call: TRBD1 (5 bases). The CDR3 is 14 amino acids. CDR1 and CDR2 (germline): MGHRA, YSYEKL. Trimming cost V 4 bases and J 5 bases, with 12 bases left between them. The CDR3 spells CASSLRTLDQPQHF. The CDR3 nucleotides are TGCGCCAGCAGCCTCCGGACACTAGATCAGCCCCAGCATTTT.

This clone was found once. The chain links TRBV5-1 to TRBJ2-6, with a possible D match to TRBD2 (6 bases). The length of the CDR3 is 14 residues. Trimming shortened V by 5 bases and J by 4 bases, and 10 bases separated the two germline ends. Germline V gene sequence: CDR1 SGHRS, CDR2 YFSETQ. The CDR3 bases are TGCGCCAGCAGGGAGGGCTCCGGGGCCAACGTCCTGACTTTC. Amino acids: CASREGSGANVLTF. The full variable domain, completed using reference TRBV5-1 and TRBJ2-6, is KAGVTQTPRYLIKTRGQQVTLSCSPISGHRSVSWYQQTPGQGLQFLFEYFSETQRNKGNFPGRFSGRQFSNSRSEMNVSTLELGDSALYLCASREGSGANVLTFGAGSRLTVL.

In DNA, the CDR3 is TGTGCCAGCAGCATCGGCCGAGGGCGCCGTGCTGAAGCTTTCTTT. This encodes CASSIGRGRRAEAFF. The V call is TRBV13, the J call TRBJ1-1; D is unclear. Germline CDR1 is PRHDT and CDR2 is FYEKMQ (reference sequence). Deletions cut 5 bases from V and 6 bases from J, with 19 bases between. CDR3 length: 15 amino acids.

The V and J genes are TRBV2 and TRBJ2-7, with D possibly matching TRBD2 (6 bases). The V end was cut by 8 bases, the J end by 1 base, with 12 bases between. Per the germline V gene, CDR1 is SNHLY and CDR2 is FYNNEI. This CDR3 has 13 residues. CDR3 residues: CASGAGLSYEQYF. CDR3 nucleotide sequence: TGTGCCAGCGGAGCGGGTCTATCCTACGAGCAGTACTTC.

In DNA, the CDR3 is TGTGCCTGGAGTCCCGCGCGATTAATAAATGAAAAACTGTTTTTT. It codes for CAWSPARLINEKLFF. The rearrangement links TRBV30 to TRBJ1-4; D call uncertain. The V gene lost 2 bases and the J gene lost 5 bases, with 15 bases spanning the gap. Germline V lookup: CDR1 GTSNPN, CDR2 SVGIG (reference sequence). There are 15 residues in the CDR3.

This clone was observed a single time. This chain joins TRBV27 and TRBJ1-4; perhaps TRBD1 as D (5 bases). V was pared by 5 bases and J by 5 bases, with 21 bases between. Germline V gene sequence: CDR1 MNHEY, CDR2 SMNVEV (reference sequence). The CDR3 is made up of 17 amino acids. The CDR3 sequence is CASSPLSHTGPNEKLFF. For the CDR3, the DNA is TGTGCCAGCAGTCCCCTCTCCCACACGGGACCCAATGAAAAACTGTTTTTT. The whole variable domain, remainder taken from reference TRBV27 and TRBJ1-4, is EAQVTQNPRYLITVTGKKLTVTCSQNMNHEYMSWYRQDPGLGLRQIYYSMNVEVTDKGDVPEGYKVSRKEKRNFPLILESPSPNQTSLYFCASSPLSHTGPNEKLFFGSGTQLSVL.

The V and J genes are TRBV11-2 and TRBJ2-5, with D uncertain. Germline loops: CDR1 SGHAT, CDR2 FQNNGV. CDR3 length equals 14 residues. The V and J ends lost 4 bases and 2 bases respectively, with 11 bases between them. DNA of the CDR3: TGTGCCAGCAGCTGGGATAGGGTTCAAGAGACCCAGTACTTC. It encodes CASSWDRVQETQYF.

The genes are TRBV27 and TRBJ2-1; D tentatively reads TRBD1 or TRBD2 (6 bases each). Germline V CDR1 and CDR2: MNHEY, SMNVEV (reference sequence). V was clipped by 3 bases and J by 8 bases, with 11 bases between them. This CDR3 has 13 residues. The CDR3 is CASSFGGGDEQFF. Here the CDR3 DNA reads TGTGCCAGCAGTTTTGGAGGGGGAGATGAGCAGTTCTTC.

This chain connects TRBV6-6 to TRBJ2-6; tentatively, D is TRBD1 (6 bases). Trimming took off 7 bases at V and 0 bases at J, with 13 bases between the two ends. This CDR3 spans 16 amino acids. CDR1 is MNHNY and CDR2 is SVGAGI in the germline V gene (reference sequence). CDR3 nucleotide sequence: TGTGCCAGCAATGGGGGCAGCCTCTCTGGGGCCAACGTCCTGACTTTC. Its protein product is CASNGGSLSGANVLTF.

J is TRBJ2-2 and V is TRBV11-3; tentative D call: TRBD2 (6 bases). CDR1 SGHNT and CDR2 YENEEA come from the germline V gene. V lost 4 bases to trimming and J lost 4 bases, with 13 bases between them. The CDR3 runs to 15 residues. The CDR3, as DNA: TGTGCCAGCAGCTCCGCGGGGAGTGGCACCGGGGAGCTGTTTTTT. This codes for CASSSAGSGTGELFF.